This T cell receptor delta chain is drawn from a study of delta chains in infants with herpesvirus infections. This clone counts as large. Distinct nucleotide sequences in the sample also encode this CDR3. TCR cDNA was made from PBMC RNA with gamma- and delta-chain-specific primers. TCRdb reran clone calling via CATT on the RT-PCR reads. The table includes roughly 1,600 delta-chain clones, around 7% detected once. Germline-derived CDR1 and CDR2 are TSWWSYY and QGS. The V and J ends lost 0 bases and 7 bases, in that order; junction bases with no gene match: 17. There are 19 residues in the CDR3. The sequenced sample was peripheral blood, obtained at time point 1 of longitudinal follow-up. This chain links TRDV1 with TRDJ1; 10 bases align to TRDD3. This clonotype was obtained from a human donor who was a Ugandan infant, either HIV-exposed or HIV-unexposed (not recorded which). The CDR3 bases are TGTGCTCTTGGGGAACTGGCACTCCGCGCCCGGGGGATACGTGCTAAACTCATCTTT. Translation: CALGELALRARGIRAKLIF.